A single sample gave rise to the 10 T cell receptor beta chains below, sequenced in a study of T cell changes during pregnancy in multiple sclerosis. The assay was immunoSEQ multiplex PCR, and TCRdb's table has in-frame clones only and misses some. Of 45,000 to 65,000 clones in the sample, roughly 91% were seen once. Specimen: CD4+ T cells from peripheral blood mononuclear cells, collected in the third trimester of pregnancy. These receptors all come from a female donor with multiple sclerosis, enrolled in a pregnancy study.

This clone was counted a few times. CDR3 sequence reads: CASSIGLTTGELFF. The CDR3 DNA is TGTGCCAGCAGCATCGGACTAACTACCGGGGAGCTGTTTTTT. The J gene is TRBJ2-2, the V gene TRBV5-6; perhaps TRBD2 as D (6 bases). The CDR3 extends over 14 amino acids. Trimming pared 4 bases from V and 5 bases from J, leaving 12 bases between. Germline V gives CDR1 SGHDT, CDR2 YYEEEE.

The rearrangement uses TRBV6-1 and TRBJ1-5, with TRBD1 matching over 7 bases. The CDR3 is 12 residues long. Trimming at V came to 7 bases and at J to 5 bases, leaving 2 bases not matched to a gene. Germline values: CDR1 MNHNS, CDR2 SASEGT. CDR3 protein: CASTQGDQPQHF. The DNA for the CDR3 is TGTGCCAGCACTCAGGGGGATCAGCCCCAGCATTTT.

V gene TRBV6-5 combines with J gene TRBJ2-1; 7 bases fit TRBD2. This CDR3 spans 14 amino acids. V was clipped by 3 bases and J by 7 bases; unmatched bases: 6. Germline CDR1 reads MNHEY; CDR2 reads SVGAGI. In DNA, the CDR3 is TGTGCCAGCAGTTATATGCGGGGGAGAAATGAGCAGTTCTTC. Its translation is CASSYMRGRNEQFF.

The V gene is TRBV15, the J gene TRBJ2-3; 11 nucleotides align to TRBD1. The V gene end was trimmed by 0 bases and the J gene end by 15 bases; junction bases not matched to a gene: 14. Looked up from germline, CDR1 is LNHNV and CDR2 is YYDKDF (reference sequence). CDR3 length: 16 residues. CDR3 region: CATSRDDIWTGGSFYF. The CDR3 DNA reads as TGTGCCACCAGCAGAGATGATATTTGGACAGGGGGCTCGTTTTATTTT.

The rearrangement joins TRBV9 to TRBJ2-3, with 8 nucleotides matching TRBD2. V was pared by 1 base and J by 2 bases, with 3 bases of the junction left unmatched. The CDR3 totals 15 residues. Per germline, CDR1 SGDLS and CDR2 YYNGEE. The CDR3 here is CASSVREGYTDTQYF. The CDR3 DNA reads TGTGCCAGCAGCGTACGGGAGGGGTACACAGATACGCAGTATTTT.

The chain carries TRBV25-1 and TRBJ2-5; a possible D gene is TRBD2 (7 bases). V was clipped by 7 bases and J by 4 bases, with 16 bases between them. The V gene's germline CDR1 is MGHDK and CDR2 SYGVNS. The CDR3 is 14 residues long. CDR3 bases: TGTGCCAGCACGTCGGGGGGCCCACTAGAGACCCAGTACTTC. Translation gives CASTSGGPLETQYF.

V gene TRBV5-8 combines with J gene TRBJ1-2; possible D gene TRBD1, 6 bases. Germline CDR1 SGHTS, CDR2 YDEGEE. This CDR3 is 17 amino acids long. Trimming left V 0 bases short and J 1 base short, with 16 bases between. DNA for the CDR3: TGTGCCAGCAGCTTGGTTACCCGAGGGGGTGGTAACTATGGCTACACCTTC. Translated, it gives CASSLVTRGGGNYGYTF.

CDR3 nucleotide sequence: TGTGCCACCAGCAGGGGGGACAGGGGACCGGCCTACAATGAGCAGTTCTTC. Its translation: CATSRGDRGPAYNEQFF. The J gene is TRBJ2-1, the V gene TRBV15; 10 bases line up with TRBD1. This CDR3 is built from 17 residues. V shed 3 bases and J 2 bases; nucleotides not matched to a gene: 7. Germline lookup yields CDR1 LNHNV and CDR2 YYDKDF (reference sequence).

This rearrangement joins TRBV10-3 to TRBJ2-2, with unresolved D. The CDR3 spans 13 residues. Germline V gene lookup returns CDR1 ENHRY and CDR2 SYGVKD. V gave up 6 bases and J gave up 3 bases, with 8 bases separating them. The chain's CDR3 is CAIRRGHTGELFF. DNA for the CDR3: TGTGCCATCAGGCGCGGCCACACCGGGGAGCTGTTTTTT.

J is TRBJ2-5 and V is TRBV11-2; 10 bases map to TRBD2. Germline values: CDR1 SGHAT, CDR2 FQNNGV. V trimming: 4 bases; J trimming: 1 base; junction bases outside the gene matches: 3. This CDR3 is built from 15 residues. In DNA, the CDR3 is TGTGCCAGCAGCTCACTAGCGGGGTCCCAAGAGACCCAGTACTTC. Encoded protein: CASSSLAGSQETQYF.